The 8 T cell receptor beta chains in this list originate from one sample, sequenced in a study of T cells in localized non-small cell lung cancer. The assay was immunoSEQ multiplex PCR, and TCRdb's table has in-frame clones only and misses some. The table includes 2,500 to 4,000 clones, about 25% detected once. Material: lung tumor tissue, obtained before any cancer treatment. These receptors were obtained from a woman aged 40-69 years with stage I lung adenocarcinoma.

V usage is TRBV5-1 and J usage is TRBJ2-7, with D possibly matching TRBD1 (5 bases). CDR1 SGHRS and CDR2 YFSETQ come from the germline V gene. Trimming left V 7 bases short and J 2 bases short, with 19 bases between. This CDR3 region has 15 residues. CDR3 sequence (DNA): TGCGCCAGCTCTTTTCGAGACAGCGAAACCTACGAGCAGTACTTC. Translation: CASSFRDSETYEQYF.

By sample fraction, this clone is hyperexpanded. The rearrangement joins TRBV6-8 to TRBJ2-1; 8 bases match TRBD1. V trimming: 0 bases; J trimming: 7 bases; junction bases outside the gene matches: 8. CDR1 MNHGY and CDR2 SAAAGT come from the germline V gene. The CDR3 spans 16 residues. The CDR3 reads CASSYSGDRTNNEQFF. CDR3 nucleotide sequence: TGTGCCAGCAGTTACTCAGGGGACAGGACGAATAATGAGCAGTTCTTC.

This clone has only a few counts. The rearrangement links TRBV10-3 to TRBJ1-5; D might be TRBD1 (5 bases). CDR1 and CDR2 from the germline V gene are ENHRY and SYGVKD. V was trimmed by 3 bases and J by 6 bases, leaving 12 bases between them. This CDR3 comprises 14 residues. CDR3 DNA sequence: TGTGCCATCAGTGATGAAGGGGTAAGTCAGCCCCAGCATTTT. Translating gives CAISDEGVSQPQHF.

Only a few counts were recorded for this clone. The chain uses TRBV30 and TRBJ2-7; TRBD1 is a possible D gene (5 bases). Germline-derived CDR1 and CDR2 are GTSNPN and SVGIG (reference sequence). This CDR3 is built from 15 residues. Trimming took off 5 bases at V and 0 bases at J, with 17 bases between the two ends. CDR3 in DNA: TGTGCCTGGGTCAAGGGGCAGTCAAGCTCCTACGAGCAGTACTTC. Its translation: CAWVKGQSSSYEQYF.

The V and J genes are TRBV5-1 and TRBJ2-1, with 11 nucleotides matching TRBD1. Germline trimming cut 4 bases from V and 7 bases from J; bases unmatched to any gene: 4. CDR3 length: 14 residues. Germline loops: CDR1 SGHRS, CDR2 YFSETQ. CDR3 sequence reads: CASSPGTGGNEQFF. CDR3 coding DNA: TGCGCCAGCAGCCCTGGGACAGGGGGTAATGAGCAGTTCTTC. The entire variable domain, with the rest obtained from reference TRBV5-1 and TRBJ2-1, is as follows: KAGVTQTPRYLIKTRGQQVTLSCSPISGHRSVSWYQQTPGQGLQFLFEYFSETQRNKGNFPGRFSGRQFSNSRSEMNVSTLELGDSALYLCASSPGTGGNEQFFGPGTRLTVL.

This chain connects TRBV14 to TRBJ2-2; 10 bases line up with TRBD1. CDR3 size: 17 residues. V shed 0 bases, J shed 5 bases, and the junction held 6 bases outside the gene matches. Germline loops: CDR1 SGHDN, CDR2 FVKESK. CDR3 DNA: TGTGCCAGCAGCCAAGAGGCCCCGGGACAGGGGACCGGGGAGCTGTTTTTT. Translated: CASSQEAPGQGTGELFF.

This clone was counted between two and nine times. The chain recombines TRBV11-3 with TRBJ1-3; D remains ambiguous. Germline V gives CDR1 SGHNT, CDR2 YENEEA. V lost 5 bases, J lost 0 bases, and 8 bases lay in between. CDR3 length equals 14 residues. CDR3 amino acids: CASSRLLSGNTIYF. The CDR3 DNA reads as TGTGCCAGCAGCAGACTCCTCTCTGGAAACACCATATATTTT.

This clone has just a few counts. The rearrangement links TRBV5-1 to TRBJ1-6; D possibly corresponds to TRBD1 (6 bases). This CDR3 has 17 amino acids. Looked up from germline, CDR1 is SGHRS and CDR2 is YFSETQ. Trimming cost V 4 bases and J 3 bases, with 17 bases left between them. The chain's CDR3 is CASSPDSHPNYNSPLHF. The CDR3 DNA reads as TGCGCCAGCAGCCCGGACAGCCACCCCAACTATAATTCACCCCTCCACTTT.